Included here is one TCR beta chain sequence, with context. What it binds is unknown. The V gene's germline CDR1 is SGHVS and CDR2 FNYEAQ. The CDR3 length is 16 residues. Trimming removed 0 bases at V and 3 bases at J, with 14 bases between. The source of the sample is a study of blood T cells in healthy people across ages. Together with a sample-barcoded 5' primer, a J-beta primer mix was included in a second PCR lasting about 6 to 11 cycles. TCRdb reanalysed the 5' RACE reads using MiXCR and keeps one entry per CDR3 protein. Of over 950,000 distinct CDR3 sequences listed, roughly 51% are singletons. Notes on the study in general: Measured against age, TCR beta diversity per million T cells decreased in a roughly linear manner.

A minimum of 6.5 million PBMCs was isolated per sample. Samples each yielded at least 5 micrograms of total RNA. The receptor's source is a woman in her sixties or seventies in good health. J is TRBJ2-5 and V is TRBV7-6, with D unclear. Sequencing input: blood. The CDR3 DNA follows: TGTGCCAGCAGCTTAGCGCCACCGGACCCTAAAGAGACCCAGTACTTC. Translation: CASSLAPPDPKETQYF.